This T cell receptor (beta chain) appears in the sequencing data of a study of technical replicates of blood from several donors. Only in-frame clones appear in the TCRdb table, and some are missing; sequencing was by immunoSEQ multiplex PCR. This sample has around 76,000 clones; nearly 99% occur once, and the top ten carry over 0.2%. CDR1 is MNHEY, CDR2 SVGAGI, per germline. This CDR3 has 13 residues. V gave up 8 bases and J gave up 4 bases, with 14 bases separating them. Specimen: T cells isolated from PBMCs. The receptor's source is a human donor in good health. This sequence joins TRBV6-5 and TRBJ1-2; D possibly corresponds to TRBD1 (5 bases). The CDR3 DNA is TGTGCCAGCGGTAAGGGGATGCCCTATGGCTACACCTTC. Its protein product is CASGKGMPYGYTF.